The 23 T cell receptor beta chains reported below all come from one sample, sequenced in a study of T cell changes during pregnancy in multiple sclerosis. Some clones are missing from TCRdb's copy, which holds only in-frame ones; the method was immunoSEQ multiplex PCR. The sample includes around 74,000 clones, less than 90% seen only once; the top ten take 3% to 3.5%. This sample comprised peripheral blood, obtained before pregnancy. Receptors originate from a female donor with multiple sclerosis, enrolled in a pregnancy study.

The J gene is TRBJ2-7, the V gene TRBV19; TRBD1 agrees at 11 bases. CDR3 size: 15 residues. The junction had 7 bases not matched to a gene; V was cut back by 7 bases and J by 2 bases. Per germline, CDR1 LNHDA and CDR2 SQIVND (reference sequence). The CDR3 region has the DNA TGTGCCAGTACCCCGGGACAGGGGGGGACCTACGAGCAGTACTTC. Its protein is CASTPGQGGTYEQYF.

The V gene is TRBV7-7, the J gene TRBJ2-3, with TRBD1 identical over 9 bases. V shed 1 base, J shed 7 bases, and the junction held 6 bases outside the gene matches. The CDR3 contains 15 residues. Per germline, CDR1 SSHAT and CDR2 FNYEAQ (reference sequence). The CDR3 loop reads CASSLGTGEPNTQYF. The CDR3 nucleotides are TGTGCCAGCAGCTTAGGGACAGGGGAACCAAATACGCAGTATTTT. Combining the CDR3 with reference TRBV7-7 and TRBJ2-3 gives the whole variable domain GAGVSQSPRYKVTKRGQDVTLRCDPISSHATLYWYQQALGQGPEFLTYFNYEAQPDKSGLPSDRFSAERPEGSISTLTIQRTEQRDSAMYRCASSLGTGEPNTQYFGPGTRLTVL.

This rearrangement joins TRBV7-2 to TRBJ2-2, with D hard to call. The V end lost 5 bases, the J end lost 6 bases, and 16 bases lay between the germline ends. The germline V gene has CDR1 SGHTA and CDR2 FQGNSA. The CDR3 loop spans 15 amino acids. CDR3 residues: CASSHSRVGSGELFF. CDR3 sequence (DNA): TGTGCCAGCAGCCATAGTCGAGTCGGTTCCGGGGAGCTGTTTTTT. Based on the CDR3 plus reference TRBV7-2 and TRBJ2-2, the full variable domain is GAGVSQSPSNKVTEKGKDVELRCDPISGHTALYWYRQSLGQGLEFLIYFQGNSAPDKSGLPSDRFSAERTGGSVSTLTIQRTQQEDSAVYLCASSHSRVGSGELFFGEGSRLTVL.

V is TRBV4-1 and J is TRBJ2-3, with a weak D call TRBD1 (5 bases). Germline V gene sequence: CDR1 MGHRA, CDR2 YSYEKL. This CDR3 is built from 16 residues. Trimming left V 1 base short and J 0 bases short, with 11 bases between. The CDR3: CASSQGADTSTDTQYF. In DNA form, the CDR3 reads TGCGCCAGCAGCCAAGGCGCGGACACTAGCACAGATACGCAGTATTTT.

The chain uses TRBV7-9 and TRBJ1-1, with 7 bases that match TRBD1. V shed 1 base, J shed 1 base, and the junction held 6 bases outside the gene matches. This CDR3 region has 16 residues. Germline V gene data show CDR1 as SEHNR and CDR2 as FQNEAQ (reference sequence). DNA of the CDR3: TGTGCCAGCAGCTTAGAAAAGGGGGCCCCGAACACTGAAGCTTTCTTT. It translates to CASSLEKGAPNTEAFF.

The chain recombines TRBV7-9 with TRBJ1-2; the D is unclear. Trimming took off 4 bases at V and 8 bases at J, with 17 bases between the two ends. Germline CDR1 reads SEHNR; CDR2 reads FQNEAQ (reference sequence). CDR3 length equals 14 residues. The CDR3, as DNA: TGTGCCAGCAGCTCCCACTCTCTTTGGGCCGGCTACACCTTC. It yields the protein CASSSHSLWAGYTF. The full variable domain, with the rest looked up from reference TRBV7-9 and TRBJ1-2, is DTGVSQNPRHKITKRGQNVTFRCDPISEHNRLYWYRQTLGQGPEFLTYFQNEAQLEKSRLLSDRFSAERPKGSFSTLEIQRTEQGDSAMYLCASSSHSLWAGYTFGSGTRLTVV.

This sequence joins TRBV6-5 and TRBJ1-5, with a weak D call TRBD1 (6 bases). The germline gives CDR1 MNHEY, CDR2 SVGAGI. This CDR3 comprises 13 residues. Trimming removed 8 bases at V and 2 bases at J, with 10 bases between. CDR3 DNA: TGTGCCAGCTCGGCAGGGGGCAATCAGCCCCAGCATTTT. It translates to CASSAGGNQPQHF.

The J gene is TRBJ1-1, the V gene TRBV6-1, with 9 bases lining up with TRBD1. The CDR3 covers 17 residues. Germline values: CDR1 MNHNS, CDR2 SASEGT. J lost 6 bases, V lost 2 bases, and 13 bases had no gene match. The CDR3 DNA is TGTGCCAGCAGTGAAAGGGGACAGGGTGTTTCTAGTTCTGAAGCTTTCTTT. Residues: CASSERGQGVSSSEAFF.

The chain links TRBV10-3 to TRBJ2-3, with 15 positions matching TRBD2. The CDR3 loop spans 15 amino acids. V lost 8 bases, J lost 0 bases, and 0 bases stayed unmatched. Germline values: CDR1 ENHRY, CDR2 SYGVKD. For the CDR3, the DNA is TGTGCCATCGGGACTAGCGGGAGGAGCACAGATACGCAGTATTTT. It yields the protein CAIGTSGRSTDTQYF.

The chain employs TRBV5-4 and TRBJ2-5, with 13 bases identical to TRBD2. CDR3 length: 18 residues. With V trimmed by 0 bases and J by 5 bases, 10 bases remained unmatched. The V gene's germline CDR1 is SGHNT and CDR2 YYREEE (reference sequence). CDR3 loop: CASSLGHLLAGGIETQYF. CDR3 in DNA: TGTGCCAGCAGCTTGGGGCATTTACTAGCGGGAGGGATCGAGACCCAGTACTTC.

The V and J genes are TRBV18 and TRBJ2-1; D unresolved. V lost 2 bases, J lost 8 bases, and 10 bases lay in between. Germline V gives CDR1 KGHSH, CDR2 LQKENI. This CDR3 contains 13 residues. CDR3 bases: TGTGCCAGCTCACCAGGCTCAGTTGATGAGCAGTTCTTC. As protein: CASSPGSVDEQFF.

The chain is built from TRBV19 and TRBJ2-7; D perhaps matches TRBD1 (5 bases). V was pared by 7 bases and J by 2 bases, with 12 bases between. CDR1 and CDR2 from the germline V gene are LNHDA and SQIVND (reference sequence). The CDR3 extends over 13 amino acids. The CDR3 region has the DNA TGTGCCAGTATTGGGGCGGACCCCTACGAGCAGTACTTC. Encoded protein: CASIGADPYEQYF. The whole variable domain, filled in from reference TRBV19 and TRBJ2-7, reads DGGITQSPKYLFRKEGQNVTLSCEQNLNHDAMYWYRQDPGQGLRLIYYSQIVNDFQKGDIAEGYSVSREKKESFPLTVTSAQKNPTAFYLCASIGADPYEQYFGPGTRLTVT.

This rearrangement joins TRBV7-2 to TRBJ2-1, with D perhaps matching TRBD1 (6 bases). The CDR3 runs to 13 residues. Germline values: CDR1 SGHTA, CDR2 FQGNSA. V lost 5 bases, J lost 10 bases, and 15 bases lay in between. CDR3 region: CASSPGQITEQFF. In DNA form, the CDR3 reads TGTGCCAGCAGCCCTGGACAGATCACCGAGCAGTTCTTC.

This clone was seen just once. The V call is TRBV30, the J call TRBJ1-5; 7 bases agree with TRBD1. CDR1 and CDR2 (germline): GTSNPN, SVGIG (reference sequence). V was clipped by 4 bases and J by 7 bases; unmatched bases: 4. The CDR3 runs 12 residues. CDR3: CAWNRGVQPQHF. CDR3 in DNA: TGTGCCTGGAACAGGGGAGTCCAGCCCCAGCATTTT.

The V and J genes are TRBV10-3 and TRBJ1-2; no reliable D call. Trimming pared 2 bases from V and 0 bases from J, leaving 7 bases between. The germline V gene encodes CDR1 ENHRY and CDR2 SYGVKD. The CDR3 covers 14 residues. This CDR3 is CAISEGLANYGYTF. DNA of the CDR3: TGTGCCATCAGTGAGGGGCTTGCTAACTATGGCTACACCTTC.

The chain has TRBV19 and TRBJ2-5; 7 positions agree with TRBD1. CDR3 size: 16 residues. Looked up from germline, CDR1 is LNHDA and CDR2 is SQIVND (reference sequence). V lost 4 bases and J lost 2; bases outside the gene matches: 10. Written as DNA, the CDR3 is TGTGCCAGTAGTAGTTCAGGGGGAAGGTTACAAGAGACCCAGTACTTC. Translation: CASSSSGGRLQETQYF.

This chain links TRBV6-5 with TRBJ1-6; 7 nucleotides align to TRBD1. This CDR3 has 13 residues. V shed 8 bases and J 6 bases; nucleotides not matched to a gene: 4. The germline CDR1 and CDR2 sequences are MNHEY and SVGAGI. The CDR3 nucleotides are TGTGCCAGCCGGGGACAGATTAATTCACCCCTCCACTTT. Residues: CASRGQINSPLHF.

The gene calls are TRBV5-1 and TRBJ1-4; D not certain. Trimming took off 4 bases at V and 5 bases at J, with 15 bases between the two ends. This CDR3 has 15 amino acids. The germline V gene has CDR1 SGHRS and CDR2 YFSETQ. The CDR3 sequence: CASSLAGSGNEKLFF. The CDR3 region has the DNA TGCGCCAGCAGCCTTGCGGGCTCGGGGAATGAAAAACTGTTTTTT.

The chain recombines TRBV6-5 with TRBJ2-5; no clear D gene. Germline V gives CDR1 MNHEY, CDR2 SVGAGI. V was clipped by 2 bases and J by 5 bases, with 12 bases between them. There are 14 residues in the CDR3. This CDR3 reads CASSYTPSGETQYF. CDR3 nucleotides: TGTGCCAGCAGTTACACCCCGTCCGGGGAGACCCAGTACTTC.

The rearrangement uses TRBV5-1 and TRBJ2-3; TRBD1 matches at 10 bases. CDR1 and CDR2 (germline): SGHRS, YFSETQ. V lost 4 bases and J lost 4; bases outside the gene matches: 9. The CDR3 covers 16 residues. Here the CDR3 reads CASSRATGGDPDTQYF. DNA for the CDR3: TGCGCCAGCAGCCGGGCGACAGGGGGCGACCCAGATACGCAGTATTTT. The full variable domain, its missing parts supplied by reference TRBV5-1 and TRBJ2-3, is KAGVTQTPRYLIKTRGQQVTLSCSPISGHRSVSWYQQTPGQGLQFLFEYFSETQRNKGNFPGRFSGRQFSNSRSEMNVSTLELGDSALYLCASSRATGGDPDTQYFGPGTRLTVL.

The chain has TRBV5-1 and TRBJ2-5; D gene unclear. Per the germline V gene, CDR1 is SGHRS and CDR2 is YFSETQ. CDR3 length equals 12 residues. Trimming removed 2 bases from V and 2 bases from J, with 4 bases in between. The CDR3 DNA is TGCGCCAGCAGCTTCCTTCAAGAGACCCAGTACTTC. Its translation: CASSFLQETQYF. Based on the CDR3 plus reference TRBV5-1 and TRBJ2-5, the full variable domain is KAGVTQTPRYLIKTRGQQVTLSCSPISGHRSVSWYQQTPGQGLQFLFEYFSETQRNKGNFPGRFSGRQFSNSRSEMNVSTLELGDSALYLCASSFLQETQYFGPGTRLLVL.

The V call is TRBV5-8, the J call TRBJ1-1; 9 bases are shared with TRBD1. V shed 6 bases, J shed 5 bases, and the junction held 14 bases outside the gene matches. From germline, CDR1 is SGHTS and CDR2 YDEGEE. The CDR3 spans 16 residues. CDR3 DNA sequence: TGTGCCAGCAACTCAGAACGAGACAGGGGGTTGACTGAAGCTTTCTTT. It specifies CASNSERDRGLTEAFF.

V is TRBV4-3 and J is TRBJ2-5; the D gene is possibly TRBD1 (5 bases). Germline CDR1 reads LGHNA; CDR2 reads YSLEER. The CDR3 loop spans 14 amino acids. Trimming left V 3 bases short and J 2 bases short, with 10 bases between. CDR3 sequence: CASSQQGAQETQYF. The CDR3 DNA sequence: TGCGCCAGCAGCCAGCAAGGGGCTCAAGAGACCCAGTACTTC.